The 5 T cell receptor beta chains below all came from one sample that was sequenced in a study of T cells in Graves' hyperthyroidism and ophthalmopathy. From RNA transcripts, TCR beta CDR3 regions were amplified. In the first-round RT-PCR of the TCR CDR3, the HTBI primer set was used. TCRdb passed the multiplex PCR reads through MiXCR, listing each CDR3 protein once. The data show about 580,000 distinct CDR3 sequences, around 13% seen once. Sequences were obtained from blood. All receptors come from a young woman with Graves' hyperthyroidism that later progressed to Graves' ophthalmopathy.

This clonotype was seen ten or more times. The J gene is TRBJ2-1, the V gene TRBV28; TRBD2 matches at 7 bases. In germline, CDR1 is MDHEN, CDR2 SYDVKM. Unmatched junction bases numbered 18, after V lost 7 bases and J lost 9 bases. The CDR3 covers 16 residues. The CDR3 DNA follows: TGTGCCAGCACCCCCCGCGGGAGTTATAGGCCGGGTGAGCAGTTCTTC. Protein: CASTPRGSYRPGEQFF.

The chain employs TRBV18 and TRBJ2-2; no clear D gene. CDR1 is KGHSH and CDR2 is LQKENI in the germline V gene. The CDR3 loop spans 13 amino acids. The V and J ends lost 2 bases and 4 bases respectively, with 5 bases between them. The CDR3 DNA follows: TGTGCCAGCTCACCAGTGGTCACCGGGGAGCTGTTTTTT. It codes for CASSPVVTGELFF. The complete variable domain, with remaining parts taken from reference TRBV18 and TRBJ2-2, reads NAGVMQNPRHLVRRRGQEARLRCSPMKGHSHVYWYRQLPEEGLKFMVYLQKENIIDESGMPKERFSAEFPKEGPSILRIQQVVRGDSAAYFCASSPVVTGELFFGEGSRLTVL.

This rearrangement joins TRBV5-8 to TRBJ2-1, with D tentatively TRBD1 (6 bases). This CDR3 spans 15 amino acids. Germline V gives CDR1 SGHTS, CDR2 YDEGEE. Trimming left V 0 bases short and J 10 bases short, with 17 bases between. CDR3 protein: CASSLGAPGHWEQFF. The CDR3, as DNA: TGTGCCAGCAGCTTGGGGGCCCCGGGACATTGGGAGCAGTTCTTC.

This clonotype was observed many times. V gene TRBV6-1 combines with J gene TRBJ1-2, with 8 bases lining up with TRBD1. CDR1 and CDR2 from the germline V gene are MNHNS and SASEGT. V was pared by 5 bases and J by 4 bases, with 6 bases of the junction left unmatched. This CDR3 has 14 amino acids. CDR3 in amino acids: CASSPRQGTYGYTF. The CDR3 nucleotides are TGTGCCAGCAGTCCTAGACAGGGGACCTATGGCTACACCTTC.

This clonotype was counted a few times. The genes are TRBV20-1 and TRBJ2-7; TRBD2 might be the D (5 bases). The CDR3 contains 13 residues. The germline gives CDR1 DFQATT, CDR2 SNEGSKA (reference sequence). The V gene lost 6 bases and the J gene lost 0 bases, with 12 bases spanning the gap. As DNA, the CDR3 is TGCAGTGCCCCCGGACTGTACTCCTACGAGCAGTACTTC. Translating gives CSAPGLYSYEQYF.